Listed below are T cell receptor beta chains from one sample, sequenced in a study of T cell repertoires in cytomegalovirus infection. TCRdb passed the reads through MiXCR, listing each CDR3 protein once. Found here are roughly 500,000 distinct CDR3 sequences, approximately 10% of them singletons; the top ten hold approximately 10%. Sequences were obtained from PBMCs. All receptors come from a human donor in good health (CMV status not recorded). Some clones in this sample may be carry-over from other donors' samples. The CDR3 runs from the conserved cysteine through the conserved F or W. Each record gives: D gene, V gene, clone size, J gene, CDR3 DNA, CDR3 protein. D genes are given only for firm matches. Not every row has a clone size; where given, it reads once, few, many or a size class.

D: NA; V: TRBV2; size: many; J: TRBJ2-2; DNA: TGTGCCAGCAGTGAAGATGGATCTAACACCGGGGAGCTGTTTTTT; CDR3: CASSEDGSNTGELFF
D: TRBD1; V: TRBV29-1; size: few; J: TRBJ1-2; DNA: TGCAGCGTTGAAGAACCGGTGGAGGAGACAGGGGACCAATCTCCCAACTACACCTTC; CDR3: CSVEEPVEETGDQSPNYTF
D: TRBD2; V: TRBV12-3/TRBV12-4; size: many; J: TRBJ2-4; DNA: TGTGCCAGCAGTATAAGACTAGCGGGCAACATTCAGTACTTC; CDR3: CASSIRLAGNIQYF
D: TRBD1; V: TRBV12-3/TRBV12-4; size: many; J: TRBJ1-1; DNA: TGTGCCAGCAGACTACGGGACAGCCCGAACACTGAAGCTTTCTTT; CDR3: CASRLRDSPNTEAFF
D: NA; V: TRBV24-1; size: few; J: TRBJ2-3; DNA: TGTGCCACCAGTGACATCCGGGACAGCACAGATACGCAGTATTTT; CDR3: CATSDIRDSTDTQYF
D: NA; V: TRBV28; size: many; J: TRBJ2-7; DNA: TGTGCCAGCAGTTTAAACCCTGGTCTCCCCTACGAGCAGTACTTC; CDR3: CASSLNPGLPYEQYF
D: NA; V: TRBV7-3; size: few; J: TRBJ1-1; DNA: TGTGCCAGCAGCACAGGGTCGGGCACTGAAGCTTTCTTT; CDR3: CASSTGSGTEAFF
D: NA; V: TRBV19; size: many; J: TRBJ1-5; DNA: TGTGCCAGTAGTATCTCGGCAGGGAGTACGCCCCAGCATTTT; CDR3: CASSISAGSTPQHF
D: TRBD2; V: TRBV11-2; size: many; J: TRBJ2-2; DNA: TGTGCCAGCAGCCCTAGCGGGAGGGGGGAGCTGTTTTTT; CDR3: CASSPSGRGELFF
D: TRBD2; V: TRBV10-3; size: many; J: TRBJ2-7; DNA: TGTGCCATCAGTGTCAGTGGGGGGGGTACTAGCTCCTACGAGCAGTACTTC; CDR3: CAISVSGGGTSSYEQYF
D: NA; V: TRBV5-1; size: many; J: TRBJ1-3; DNA: TGCGCCAGCAGCTTGGAGGCGGCCTCTGGAAACACCATATATTTT; CDR3: CASSLEAASGNTIYF
D: NA; V: TRBV28; size: many; J: TRBJ2-6; DNA: TGTGCCAGCAGTGTTACAGGGAGAGGTGGGGCCAACGTCCTGACTTTC; CDR3: CASSVTGRGGANVLTF
D: NA; V: TRBV12-3/TRBV12-4; size: many; J: TRBJ2-7; DNA: TGTGCCAGCAGTTTGTCCGGTTCCTCCTACGAGCAGTACTTC; CDR3: CASSLSGSSYEQYF
D: NA; V: TRBV4-2; size: few; J: TRBJ2-4; DNA: TGTGCCAGCAGCCAAGCGGGGACGGGGCCGGCCAAAAACATTCAGTACTTC; CDR3: CASSQAGTGPAKNIQYF
D: NA; V: TRBV28; size: many; J: TRBJ1-5; DNA: TGTGCCAGCAGTTTATACCGGGAGGGGAAATATCCCCAGCATTTT; CDR3: CASSLYREGKYPQHF
D: NA; V: TRBV11-2; size: many; J: TRBJ1-5; DNA: TGTGCCAGCAGCGAAGTAGGGGTTAGGAGGCGATATAGCAATCAGCCCCAGCATTTT; CDR3: CASSEVGVRRRYSNQPQHF
D: NA; V: TRBV12-3/TRBV12-4; size: many; J: TRBJ2-1; DNA: TGTGCCAGCAGTGGACAAACAGTCGGAAATGAGCAGTTCTTC; CDR3: CASSGQTVGNEQFF
D: TRBD2; V: TRBV6-4; size: many; J: TRBJ2-1; DNA: TGTGCCAGCAGTGAAAGCGGGGGTAGCTACAATGAGCAGTTCTTC; CDR3: CASSESGGSYNEQFF
D: TRBD2; V: TRBV19; size: few; J: TRBJ2-3; DNA: TGTGCCAGTAGTCCAAAGGGGACTACCGCGGGGGATACGCAGTATTTT; CDR3: CASSPKGTTAGDTQYF
D: NA; V: TRBV20-1; size: many; J: TRBJ2-7; DNA: TGCAGTGCTAGAGATTGGGCAGGGGACTCCTACGAGCAGTACTTC; CDR3: CSARDWAGDSYEQYF
D: NA; V: TRBV20-1; size: many; J: TRBJ2-7; DNA: TGCAGTGCTAGCGGAGAGGAGGGGAACGAGCAGTACTTC; CDR3: CSASGEEGNEQYF
D: NA; V: TRBV7-9; size: many; J: TRBJ1-2; DNA: TGTGCCAGCAGCTCGGGCCAGACAAGCACCTTC; CDR3: CASSSGQTSTF
D: TRBD2; V: TRBV3-1; size: few; J: TRBJ2-7; DNA: TGTGCCAGCAGCCAAGATTGGGCTAGCGGGAGCTACGAGCAGTACTTC; CDR3: CASSQDWASGSYEQYF
D: NA; V: TRBV11-2; size: many; J: TRBJ1-2; DNA: TGTGCCAGCAGGCTACCGGGAGCCCGCTATGGCTACACCTTC; CDR3: CASRLPGARYGYTF
D: TRBD1; V: TRBV6-6; size: many; J: TRBJ1-2; DNA: TGTGCCAGCAGTTCAGTGTCTACAGGGGGCGATACCATCTATGGCTACACCTTC; CDR3: CASSSVSTGGDTIYGYTF
D: NA; V: TRBV7-3; size: many; J: TRBJ1-1; DNA: TGTGCCAGCAGCTCCGATCGGCAGGGGAACACTGAAGCTTTCTTT; CDR3: CASSSDRQGNTEAFF
D: NA; V: TRBV10-3; size: many; J: TRBJ2-1; DNA: TGTGCCATCAGTCCCGGGGGTTCCTACAATGAGCAGTTCTTC; CDR3: CAISPGGSYNEQFF
D: TRBD1; V: TRBV7-9; size: few; J: TRBJ1-5; DNA: TGTGCCAGCAGCTCCGGACAGGGGGTAAATCAGCCCCAGCATTTT; CDR3: CASSSGQGVNQPQHF
D: NA; V: TRBV5-4; size: few; J: TRBJ2-5; DNA: TGTGCCAGCAGCCTTCCGGGCGGAAAACAAGAGACCCAGTACTTC; CDR3: CASSLPGGKQETQYF
D: NA; V: TRBV20-1; size: few; J: TRBJ2-3; DNA: TGCAGTGCTGCCCACCCTGAAAGCGGTTACACAGATACGCAGTATTTT; CDR3: CSAAHPESGYTDTQYF
D: NA; V: TRBV12-3/TRBV12-4; size: NA; J: TRBJ1-2; DNA: TGTGCCAGCAGTTGGTCCCCGGCCTATGGCTACACCTTC; CDR3: CASSWSPAYGYTF
D: TRBD1; V: TRBV19; size: few; J: TRBJ1-2; DNA: TGTGCCAGTAGAGACAGGGAGGAAGGGGGCTACACCTTC; CDR3: CASRDREEGGYTF
D: NA; V: TRBV20-1; size: many; J: TRBJ2-1; DNA: TGCAGTGCTAGAGCCCCTGGAGGGGGTGAGCAGTTCTTC; CDR3: CSARAPGGGEQFF
D: NA; V: TRBV14; size: NA; J: TRBJ2-7; DNA: TGTGCCAGCAGCCAGGCCGGCCCCGTGATCGGTAACGAGCAGTACTTC; CDR3: CASSQAGPVIGNEQYF
D: NA; V: TRBV6-5; size: many; J: TRBJ2-3; DNA: TGTGCCAGCAGTTACGAGGCTGCGCAGTATTTT; CDR3: CASSYEAAQYF
D: NA; V: TRBV28; size: few; J: TRBJ2-6; DNA: TGTGCCAGCAGTTTCAATTTTCTCCCGCGGGATCTCGCTCTGGGGGCCAACGTCCTGACTTTC; CDR3: CASSFNFLPRDLALGANVLTF
D: NA; V: TRBV12-3/TRBV12-4; size: many; J: TRBJ1-5; DNA: TGTGCCAGCAGTTCCCCAGGGTTAGGGATTTATAGCAATCAGCCCCAGCATTTT; CDR3: CASSSPGLGIYSNQPQHF
D: TRBD2; V: TRBV7-2; size: many; J: TRBJ2-2; DNA: TGTGCCAGCAGCTTAGGGTTAGCGGGGATGAACACCGGGGAGCTGTTTTTT; CDR3: CASSLGLAGMNTGELFF
D: NA; V: TRBV7-2; size: many; J: TRBJ2-7; DNA: TGTGCCAGCAGCTTCGGCAGTATTGACGAGCAGTACTTC; CDR3: CASSFGSIDEQYF
D: NA; V: TRBV12-3/TRBV12-4; size: many; J: TRBJ1-3; DNA: TGTGCCAGCAGTTTTGACGGAAACACCATATATTTT; CDR3: CASSFDGNTIYF
D: TRBD1; V: TRBV20-1; size: many; J: TRBJ1-2; DNA: TGCAGTGCGAGGGACAGTCAATATGGCTACACCTTC; CDR3: CSARDSQYGYTF
D: NA; V: TRBV2; size: NA; J: TRBJ1-1; DNA: TGTGCCAGCGGCGGGGGTGAAGCTTTCTTT; CDR3: CASGGGEAFF
D: NA; V: TRBV20-1; size: many; J: TRBJ2-6; DNA: TGCAGTGCTAGAAGAGGCGTAGGGGCCAACGTCCTGACTTTC; CDR3: CSARRGVGANVLTF
D: NA; V: TRBV10-3; size: many; J: TRBJ2-1; DNA: TGTGCCATCAGCGTGACAGACAATGAGCAGTTCTTC; CDR3: CAISVTDNEQFF
D: NA; V: TRBV19; size: NA; J: TRBJ2-1; DNA: TGTGCCAGTAGTATAGATTGGCAGGGGCTCTACAATGAGCAGTTCTTC; CDR3: CASSIDWQGLYNEQFF
D: NA; V: TRBV29-1; size: many; J: TRBJ1-1; DNA: TGCAGCGCCTCCGGGGCAGCGAACACTGAAGCTTTCTTT; CDR3: CSASGAANTEAFF
D: NA; V: TRBV6-1; size: NA; J: TRBJ2-7; DNA: TGTGCCGTGGGGGACGAGCAGTACTTC; CDR3: CAVGDEQYF
D: TRBD1; V: TRBV4-2; size: many; J: TRBJ2-3; DNA: TGTGCCAGCAGCCAAGAGGTGCGGGGACAGGGTGCAAATACGCAGTATTTT; CDR3: CASSQEVRGQGANTQYF
D: TRBD1; V: TRBV7-4; size: many; J: TRBJ1-3; DNA: TGTGCCAGCAGTCGTAGGACAGGCCTAAGCTCTGGAAACACCATATATTTT; CDR3: CASSRRTGLSSGNTIYF
D: NA; V: TRBV19; size: many; J: TRBJ2-7; DNA: TGTGCCAGTAGTCGAGGACCTTCCCCAATACCCTACGAGCAGTACTTC; CDR3: CASSRGPSPIPYEQYF
D: NA; V: TRBV20-1; size: few; J: TRBJ2-5; DNA: TGCAGTGCTAGAGATATAGGCCAAGAGACCCAGTACTTC; CDR3: CSARDIGQETQYF
D: NA; V: TRBV5-8; size: many; J: TRBJ2-3; DNA: TGTGCCAGCAGCCGTACGAGTACTTCACTAGACGCACAGGATACGCAGTATTTT; CDR3: CASSRTSTSLDAQDTQYF
D: NA; V: TRBV3-1; size: few; J: TRBJ2-7; DNA: TGTGCCAGCAGCCAAGTAAATGTGTACGAGCAGTACTTC; CDR3: CASSQVNVYEQYF
D: NA; V: TRBV10-3; size: few; J: TRBJ2-5; DNA: TGTGCCATCAGTGAGTCGCGACCAGGGGAGCAGGAGACCCAGTACTTC; CDR3: CAISESRPGEQETQYF
D: NA; V: TRBV5-4; size: NA; J: TRBJ2-1; DNA: TGTGCCAGCAGCTTTGACGGGGGGCTCGGTGAGCAGTTCTTC; CDR3: CASSFDGGLGEQFF